Listed below are T cell receptor beta chains from one sample, sequenced in a study of graft-versus-host responses after intestinal transplantation. Sequencing used immunoSEQ multiplex PCR; TCRdb keeps in-frame clones, though not all of them. The sample includes about 15,000 clones, more than 25% of them seen just once. This sample comprised alloreactive CD4+ T cells from a mixed lymphocyte reaction culture, obtained before intestinal transplant. These receptor sequences come from a human patient who received an intestinal transplant. Both conserved end residues are part of each CDR3. Only part of the rows carry a size: once, few, many, or a class if the clone is expanded.

few TRBV18 CASSQDTQLEAFF
few TRBV7-9 CAYRGANTEAFF
NA TRBV6-4 CAILGQSNQPQHF
few TRBV28 CASSPPTGSSNQPQHF
NA TRBV7-4 CASSLTPQRVLFF
NA TRBV2 CASKIDRDIQETQYF
NA TRBV7-9 CASSLRGLAGNEQFF
NA TRBV29-1 CSVGGQQETQYF
NA TRBV7-7 CASSIDWVRGGRGEQYF
NA TRBV19 CASTLRPGATDTQYF
few TRBV20-1 CSAPFGTLLFF
NA TRBV10-3 CAISEMNEQFF
NA TRBV7-9 CASNTARGGNTEAFF
few TRBV5-5 CASSEGVNQPQHF
medium-sized TRBV19 CASTTGLRREKLFF
NA TRBV5-5 CASSLLVMNQPQHF
NA TRBV6-6 CASSYQRGSYEQYF
once TRBV11-3 CASSLGAGALGELFF
NA TRBV11-2 CASSLQGSQNSPLHF
NA TRBV9 CASSVVSGVGEQFF
NA TRBV11-3 CASSLLDTQYF
NA TRBV6-6 CASGENTQYF
medium-sized TRBV19 CASSSNSGANYGYTF
few TRBV28 CASSLSTGVNSPLHF
NA TRBV7-3 CASSLLAGAIPGELFF
NA TRBV4-1 CASSQGTLSSYNEQFF
NA TRBV5-4 CASTNVPGQGTYEQYF
few TRBV7-2 CASSLDGPIYEQFF
NA TRBV4-1 CASSLTRVRTEAFF
NA TRBV30 CAWSGSRLASGELFF
few TRBV7-9 CAWTRGQKNTEAFF
few TRBV29-1 CSERVIRGRVSYTF
few TRBV7-6 CASSLASSGRGNEQFF
medium-sized TRBV2 CASTVTGETQYF
NA TRBV28 CASRAAGYGYTF
medium-sized TRBV18 CASSFSKYNEQFF
few TRBV7-9 CASSRPGYNEQFF
few TRBV6-6 CASSLGGSLGYEQYF
NA TRBV7-9 CASGLLDGTYEQYF
few TRBV21-1 CASSNREETQYF
NA TRBV7-9 CASSQPPGLAGENSYEQYF
NA TRBV29-1 CSALLQTGGDNNEQFF